This T cell receptor (beta chain) derives from a study of T cell responses to AZD1222 COVID-19 vaccine. Findings of the study overall: Spike-specific TCR breadth and depth went up after people got two AZD1222 doses.

Data came from immunoSEQ multiplex PCR; TCRdb stores just in-frame clones and leaves some out. The sample lists around 160,000 clones; under 95% were seen once. Note on this clone: The antigen remains undetermined.

The source is an adult who received the AZD1222 COVID-19 vaccine. The material was peripheral blood, obtained 28 days after the second AZD1222 dose.

DNA of the CDR3: TGTGCCAGCAGCGAAGAGGCCACCAGGGACTCTGGAAACACCATATATTTT. Translation: CASSEEATRDSGNTIYF. The chain combines TRBV7-9 with TRBJ1-3; possible D gene TRBD1, 5 bases. Germline values: CDR1 SEHNR, CDR2 FQNEAQ (reference sequence). V dropped 5 bases and J dropped 0 bases, with 17 bases sitting between them. The CDR3 is made up of 17 amino acids.